Sequencing of this TCR beta chain was carried out in a study of response to subunit inactivated influenza vaccine. This clonotype has just a few counts. Its target is not known. Study results and limitations: The study's authors posited that every seasonal influenza vaccination enlists few new T cells.

Using its own MiXCR run on the RT-PCR reads, TCRdb lists one record per CDR3 protein. The repertoire has hundreds of thousands of distinct CDR3 sequences, over 9.5% of them found once; the top ten carry roughly 10%. Losses at the gene ends were 4 bases for V and 6 bases for J; bases not matched to a gene: 3. The CDR3 consists of 14 residues. Germline values: CDR1 ENHRY, CDR2 SYGVKD. The chain employs TRBV10-3 and TRBJ2-2, with 9 bases matching TRBD1. The clonotype originates from a man in his forties or fifties who received an inactivated influenza vaccine. The source was PBMCs from blood, collected on the day of vaccination. CDR3 DNA: TGTGCCATCAGTGGGACAGGGGATGCCGGGGAGCTGTTTTTT. Encoded protein: CAISGTGDAGELFF.